This entry features one T cell receptor (beta chain) sequence. Antigen: not known. This CDR3 spans 18 amino acids. Germline assignment: CDR1 LNHDA and CDR2 SQIVND (reference sequence). V was pared by 3 bases and J by 0 bases, with 15 bases between. Some clones are missing from TCRdb's copy, which holds only in-frame ones; the method was immunoSEQ multiplex PCR. The sample includes some 87,000 clones, about 80% of them seen just once. These data are taken from a study of radiotherapy plus CTLA-4 blockade in lung cancer. Study-wide findings and caveats: Response was reportedly best predicted by early blood T cell clone dynamics, with interferon-beta.

The source of this sequence is a human donor with non-small cell lung cancer that progressed on radiotherapy plus ipilimumab. The sequenced sample was peripheral blood, obtained from a patient treated with radiotherapy plus ipilimumab. The chain couples TRBV19 to TRBJ2-6; the D call may be TRBD1 or TRBD2 (6 bases each). CDR3 amino acids: CASSIRGRGGSGANVLTF. CDR3 nucleotides: TGTGCCAGTAGTATTCGGGGCAGGGGAGGCTCTGGGGCCAACGTCCTGACTTTC.